This T cell receptor (beta chain) emerged from a study of CD8+ T cells in alopecia areata. Germline trimming cut 5 bases from V and 8 bases from J; bases unmatched to any gene: 12. CDR3 length: 15 residues. Germline V CDR1 and CDR2: SEHNR, FQNEAQ (reference sequence). Study-wide results and limits: It was lesional scalp, especially alopecia totalis/universalis, that showed higher clonality than normal scalp.

On this clone itself: The antigen remains undetermined.

cDNA serving as the sequencing template came from extracted, reverse transcribed RNA. TCRdb's table, derived via immunoSEQ multiplex PCR, lists solely in-frame clones and lacks some. This sample carries 120,000 or so clones, around 50% of them seen once, and the ten largest clones take roughly a tenth. The sample consisted of NKG2D-low CD8+ T cells sorted from blood. This receptor was obtained from a human donor with alopecia areata. This chain connects TRBV7-9 to TRBJ2-1; 7 bases align to TRBD1. CDR3 region: CASSPSHDRVHEQFF. For the CDR3, the DNA is TGTGCCAGCAGCCCCTCCCATGACAGGGTCCATGAGCAGTTCTTC.